The 23 T cell receptor beta chains given below trace back to one sample, sequenced in a study of T cell clonality in common variable immunodeficiency. Libraries were prepared by immunoSEQ multiplex PCR; TCRdb keeps only in-frame clonotypes and omits some of them. This repertoire holds around 57,000 clones, and none appear only once. Specimen: peripheral blood mononuclear cells. The receptors were sampled from a person aged 18 to 75 in good health.

This clone was observed at least ten times. The CDR3 end is not reached by the read, which stops 3 residues before it; the germline J gene fills it in. The V and J genes are TRBV29-1 and TRBJ1-1; TRBD1 aligns across 7 bases. The CDR3 has 13 amino acids. CDR1 is SQVTM and CDR2 is ANQGSEA in the germline V gene. The DNA read from the CDR3 is TGCAGCGTGAGACAACAGGGGTCGGACGAA. As protein: CSVRQQGSDE. The CDR3 in its entirety is CSVRQQGSDEAFF. Drawing the rest from reference TRBV29-1 and TRBJ1-1, the complete variable domain is SAVISQKPSRDICQRGTSLTIQCQVDSQVTMMFWYRQQPGQSLTLIATANQGSEATYESGFVIDKFPISRPNLTFSTLTVSNMSPEDSSIYLCSVRQQGSDEAFFGQGTRLTVV.

This clone showed up many times. The read ends 3 residues before the CDR3 terminus; that terminus is restored from the germline J gene. The chain carries TRBV7-2 and TRBJ2-2; D is unresolved. Between the trimmed V and J ends, which lost 1 base and 7 bases, there was a span of 10 bases. The length of the CDR3 is 14 residues. Germline V gives CDR1 SGHTA, CDR2 FQGNSA. The CDR3 region is CASSLGGSHGELFF. Partial CDR3 DNA: TGTGCCAGCAGCTTAGGAGGTAGCCACGGGGAG.

This clone was seen repeatedly, ten times or more. Sequencing ends 3 residues short of the CDR3 end; the germline J gene provides the rest. The chain joins TRBV5-1 to TRBJ2-7; TRBD1 agrees at 9 bases. The germline V gene encodes CDR1 SGHRS and CDR2 YFSETQ. The CDR3 has 14 residues. V trimming: 3 bases; J trimming: 6 bases; junction bases outside the gene matches: 7. Partial CDR3 DNA: TGCGCCAGCAGCTATTGGACAGGGGAGCGCGAG. It codes for CASSYWTGERE. The entire CDR3 sequence reads CASSYWTGEREQYF.

As for this clone: It may be a read error: a sequence one base away is much more abundant. The read is 3 residues too short to cover the CDR3 end, so that end is filled in from the germline J gene. The sample has other DNA sequences that encode this CDR3 too. The chain carries TRBV2 and TRBJ1-3; a weak D match, TRBD1 (6 bases). Germline CDR1 and CDR2: SNHLY and FYNNEI. The CDR3 is made up of 16 amino acids. The sequenced part of the CDR3 DNA is TGTGCCAGCAGCGTTCCGACAGGACCTTCTGGAAACACA. This sequence encodes CASSVPTGPSGNT. The complete CDR3 sequence is CASSVPTGPSGNTIYF.

This clone has just a few counts. The CDR3 end lies 3 residues beyond the end of the read and is filled in from the germline J gene. The chain combines TRBV25-1 with TRBJ2-7; 7 bases fit TRBD1. CDR3 length equals 13 residues. The ends lost 6 bases at V and 6 bases at J; junction bases unmatched: 8. Germline V gene sequence: CDR1 MGHDK, CDR2 SYGVNS. CDR3: CASSSGTASEQYF. The DNA read from the CDR3 is TGTGCCAGCAGCTCCGGGACAGCGAGCGAG.

This clone was counted ten times or more. The read is 3 residues too short to cover the CDR3 end, so that end is filled in from the germline J gene. This chain uses TRBV20-1 with TRBJ2-1; possible D gene TRBD2, 6 bases. The germline V and J ends were trimmed by 1 base and 0 bases, with 10 bases remaining between them. Germline lookup yields CDR1 DFQATT and CDR2 SNEGSKA (reference sequence). The CDR3 covers 15 residues. CDR3 in amino acids: CSARGGIGSYNEQFF. The CDR3 DNA, read in part, is TGCAGTGCTAGAGGCGGGATCGGCTCCTACAATGAG.

A note on this clone: The read gets to within 3 residues of the CDR3 end, and the germline J gene fills in the rest. The rearrangement links TRBV20-1 to TRBJ2-1; no clear D gene. The CDR3 length is 14 residues. Germline loops: CDR1 DFQATT, CDR2 SNEGSKA (reference sequence). The V and J ends lost 3 bases and 0 bases respectively, with 9 bases between them. CDR3 sequence: CSARTPYSYNEQFF. The sequenced part of the CDR3 DNA is TGCAGTGCTAGGACTCCCTACTCCTACAATGAG.

Only a few counts were recorded for this clone. This sequence may be a read error, since a much larger clone differs from it by one base. The sample carries other DNA sequences with the same CDR3. The CDR3 DNA, read in part, is TGTGCCAGCAGTCCCGACAGAGAAGCCTACAATGAG. This gives the protein CASSPDREAYNE. The complete CDR3 sequence is CASSPDREAYNEQFF. The rearrangement uses TRBV2 and TRBJ2-1, with D perhaps matching TRBD1 (5 bases). The read falls 3 residues short of the CDR3 end, and the missing part is taken from the germline J gene. From germline, CDR1 is SNHLY and CDR2 FYNNEI. The CDR3 contains 15 residues. Between the trimmed V and J ends, which lost 5 bases and 2 bases, there was a span of 13 bases.

At least ten counts were recorded for this clone. The CDR3 extends 3 residues past the end of the read, so its final part is completed from the germline J gene. The V gene is TRBV7-3, the J gene TRBJ2-1, with 8 bases fitting TRBD1. CDR3 length equals 15 residues. The trim removed 5 bases at V and 8 bases at J, leaving 11 bases unmatched. CDR1 is SGHTA, CDR2 FQGTGA, per germline. CDR3 protein: CASSPLGRGPDEQFF. Partial CDR3 DNA: TGTGCCAGCAGCCCGCTGGGCAGGGGGCCTGATGAG.

This clone was counted ten times or more. The read comes to an end 3 residues before the CDR3 does, leaving the germline J gene to fill in the end. The genes are TRBV29-1 and TRBJ1-4, with D perhaps TRBD1 (5 bases). CDR1 is SQVTM, CDR2 ANQGSEA, per germline. The CDR3 contains 15 residues. The V and J ends lost 3 bases and 2 bases respectively, with 13 bases between them. The sequenced part of the CDR3 DNA is TGCAGCGTTGATACGGACGGGGGGACTAATGAAAAA. Protein sequence: CSVDTDGGTNEK. The whole CDR3 sequence reads CSVDTDGGTNEKLFF. The full variable domain, its missing parts supplied by reference TRBV29-1 and TRBJ1-4, is SAVISQKPSRDICQRGTSLTIQCQVDSQVTMMFWYRQQPGQSLTLIATANQGSEATYESGFVIDKFPISRPNLTFSTLTVSNMSPEDSSIYLCSVDTDGGTNEKLFFGSGTQLSVL.

There are many counts of this clone. The read stops 3 residues short of the end of the CDR3; the missing end is completed from the germline J gene. The chain uses TRBV5-4 and TRBJ2-4; tentative D call: TRBD1 (6 bases). CDR1 is SGHNT, CDR2 YYREEE, per germline (reference sequence). This CDR3 region has 14 residues. Trimming removed 4 bases from V and 6 bases from J, with 14 bases in between. CDR3 sequence: CASSPWDKANIQYF. CDR3 DNA, as far as it was read: TGTGCCAGCAGCCCCTGGGACAAGGCAAACATT.

This clone was counted at least ten times. The CDR3 end lies 3 residues beyond the end of the read and is filled in from the germline J gene. This sequence joins TRBV7-9 and TRBJ2-7, with no clear D. CDR1 is SEHNR, CDR2 FQNEAQ, per germline (reference sequence). V was trimmed by 0 bases and J by 3 bases, leaving 9 bases between them. This CDR3 comprises 14 residues. This CDR3 reads CASSLADSGYEQYF. CDR3 DNA (partial): TGTGCCAGCAGCTTAGCGGATTCGGGCTACGAG.

In its sample, this clone was seen many times. The sequenced fragment ends 3 residues before the CDR3 boundary, so the rest is inferred from the germline J gene. The genes are TRBV29-1 and TRBJ2-1; 11 bases align to TRBD1. CDR1 and CDR2 from the germline V gene are SQVTM and ANQGSEA. V lost 7 bases, J lost 9 bases, and 11 bases stayed unmatched. This CDR3 contains 14 residues. The CDR3 bases that were read are TGCAGCGCCCCCTCCGGGACAGGGGGAGGTGAG. Translated: CSAPSGTGGGE. Given in full, the CDR3 is CSAPSGTGGGEQFF.

This clone was seen repeatedly, ten times or more. The CDR3 end falls 3 residues outside the read, so it is completed with the germline J gene. The genes are TRBV20-1 and TRBJ1-5; D is uncertain. CDR1 and CDR2 (germline): DFQATT, SNEGSKA (reference sequence). V shed 3 bases and J shed 2 bases, with 8 bases lying between them. This CDR3 contains 13 residues. CDR3 DNA, as far as it was read: TGCAGTGCTAGTTTCGGGGGCAATCAGCCC. Protein: CSASFGGNQP. The whole CDR3 reads CSASFGGNQPQHF.

This clone was counted at least ten times. Read coverage stops 3 residues before the CDR3 terminus; the germline J gene supplies the remainder. V gene TRBV11-2 combines with J gene TRBJ1-1, with a weak D call TRBD1 (5 bases). The CDR3 sequence is 15 residues long. The V and J ends lost 1 base and 6 bases respectively, with 15 bases between them. Germline CDR1 and CDR2: SGHAT and FQNNGV. Incomplete CDR3 DNA: TGTGCCAGCAGCTTAGTAGGGGCAGACATCTCTGAA. It is translated as CASSLVGADISE. The whole CDR3 region reads CASSLVGADISEAFF.

In its sample, this clone was seen a few times. The CDR3 protein is CASSWGQGNSPLHF. The DNA read from the CDR3 is TGTGCCAGCAGCTGGGGTCAGGGGAATTCACCC. This sequence joins TRBV11-3 and TRBJ1-6; TRBD1 is a possible D gene (6 bases). The read terminates 3 residues ahead of where the CDR3 ends, so the germline J gene completes it. V was cut by 4 bases and J by 7 bases, with 11 bases left in between. The CDR3 length is 14 residues. Germline V gene lookup returns CDR1 SGHNT and CDR2 YENEEA. Complete variable domain (other parts from reference TRBV11-3 and TRBJ1-6): EAGVVQSPRYKIIEKKQPVAFWCNPISGHNTLYWYLQNLGQGPELLIRYENEEAVDDSQLPKDRFSAERLKGVDSTLKIQPAELGDSAVYLCASSWGQGNSPLHFGNGTRLTVT.

With regard to this clone: The read gets to within 3 residues of the CDR3 end, and the germline J gene fills in the rest. The chain combines TRBV11-2 with TRBJ2-7; 7 bases line up with TRBD1. The CDR3 runs 14 residues. Per the germline V gene, CDR1 is SGHAT and CDR2 is FQNNGV. V lost 5 bases, J lost 4 bases, and 8 bases stayed unmatched. Incomplete CDR3 DNA: TGTGCCAGCAGCCCCGGGACAGATCGGTACGAG. Translating gives CASSPGTDRYE. The full CDR3 is CASSPGTDRYEQYF.

This clone has ten or more counts. The CDR3 end falls 3 residues outside the read, so it is completed with the germline J gene. The chain employs TRBV6-2 or TRBV6-3 and TRBJ2-3, with a possible D match to TRBD2 (6 bases). The CDR3 extends over 14 amino acids. The ends were cut back, 5 bases at V and 0 bases at J, with 9 bases in the middle. CDR1 is MNHEY, CDR2 SVGEGT, per germline. This chain's CDR3 is CASSGSGSTDTQYF. CDR3 bases read: TGTGCCAGCAGTGGAAGCGGGAGCACAGATACG.

The sequenced CDR3 bases are TGTGCCAGCAGTGGACAGGGCTTGAGCAATCAGCCC. This gives the protein CASSGQGLSNQP. Given in full, the CDR3 is CASSGQGLSNQPQHF. The rearrangement joins TRBV2 to TRBJ1-5; 7 positions match TRBD1. The sequence runs out 3 residues before the end of the CDR3; the remainder is reconstructed from the germline J gene. CDR3 size: 15 residues. Germline values: CDR1 SNHLY, CDR2 FYNNEI. Germline trimming cut 4 bases from V and 1 base from J; bases unmatched to any gene: 4.

This clone has a count of ten or more. The read falls 3 residues short of the CDR3 end, and the missing part is taken from the germline J gene. The chain links TRBV20-1 to TRBJ2-3, with D tentatively TRBD1 (5 bases). V gave up 1 base and J gave up 0 bases, with 8 bases separating them. Germline V gene data show CDR1 as DFQATT and CDR2 as SNEGSKA (reference sequence). The CDR3 has 14 residues. CDR3 protein: CSARAGPSTDTQYF. The sequenced CDR3 bases are TGCAGTGCTAGAGCAGGGCCTAGCACAGATACG.

The CDR3 DNA, read in part, is TGTGCCAGTAGTATTTCCCAGTGGGCTGAAAAA. Its protein is CASSISQWAEK. The full CDR3 reads CASSISQWAEKLFF. The rearrangement links TRBV19 to TRBJ1-4; D gene uncertain. The missing CDR3 end, 3 residues past where the read stops, is filled in from the germline J gene. Per the germline V gene, CDR1 is LNHDA and CDR2 is SQIVND (reference sequence). The CDR3 consists of 14 residues. V was clipped by 3 bases and J by 7 bases, with 12 bases between them.

This clone appeared many times. The CDR3 is cut off 3 residues early in the read; its end comes from the germline J gene. This sequence joins TRBV18 and TRBJ2-2; D might be TRBD1 (7 bases). The V and J ends lost 3 bases and 7 bases respectively, with 15 bases between them. The CDR3 contains 15 residues. Looked up from germline, CDR1 is KGHSH and CDR2 is LQKENI. CDR3 DNA (partial): TGTGCCAGCTCACCCAGACAGGGAGGAGGCGGGGAG. Its translation: CASSPRQGGGGE. The CDR3, in full, reads CASSPRQGGGGELFF.

This clone was picked up a small number of times. The CDR3 end falls 3 residues outside the read, so it is completed with the germline J gene. The rearrangement uses TRBV4-2 and TRBJ2-7; possible D gene TRBD2, 6 bases. V lost 0 bases, J lost 4 bases, and 10 bases lay in between. The CDR3 totals 14 residues. Germline V gives CDR1 LGHNA, CDR2 YNFKEQ. The CDR3 reads CASSQERLGYEQYF. Incomplete CDR3 DNA: TGTGCCAGCAGCCAAGAGAGACTAGGTTACGAG.